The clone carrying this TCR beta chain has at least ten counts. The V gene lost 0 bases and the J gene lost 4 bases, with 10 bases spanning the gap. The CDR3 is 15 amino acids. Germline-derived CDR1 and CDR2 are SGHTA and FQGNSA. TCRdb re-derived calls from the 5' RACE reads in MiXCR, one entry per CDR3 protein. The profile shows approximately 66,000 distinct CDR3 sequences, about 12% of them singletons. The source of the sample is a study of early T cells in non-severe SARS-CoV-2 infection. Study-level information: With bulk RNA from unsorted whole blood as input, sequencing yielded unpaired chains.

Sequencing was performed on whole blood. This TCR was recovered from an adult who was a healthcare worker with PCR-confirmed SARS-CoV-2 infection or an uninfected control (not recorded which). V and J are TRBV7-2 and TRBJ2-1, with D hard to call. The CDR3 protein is CASSLAPQRYNEQFF. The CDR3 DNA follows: TGTGCCAGCAGCTTAGCACCCCAGAGGTACAATGAGCAGTTCTTC.